This T cell receptor (beta chain) was recovered during a study of post-analysis software for immune sequencing data. Unique molecular identifiers tagged the TCR beta cDNA libraries. TCRdb reanalysed the PCR reads using MiXCR and keeps one entry per CDR3 protein. The sample shows 600,000 to 750,000 distinct CDR3 sequences, approximately 59% of them seen only once. The origin of this receptor is a girl aged 2 to 10 with multiple sclerosis. The source material was blood.

This CDR3 reads CASSQEAEAFF. The CDR3, as DNA: TGTGCCAGCAGCCAAGAAGCAGAAGCTTTCTTT. The chain employs TRBV14 and TRBJ1-1, with unresolved D. In germline, CDR1 is SGHDN, CDR2 FVKESK. V was trimmed by 0 bases and J by 8 bases, leaving 4 bases between them. The CDR3 length is 11 residues.